This TCR beta chain was recovered during a study of blood T cell repertoires in COVID-19. The overall study: PBMCs, B-cell-depleted T cells, or T cells were the source of the cDNA or gDNA that made up the material.

The repertoire was sequenced with immunoSEQ multiplex PCR; TCRdb's copy has only in-frame clones and lacks some. Among 250,000 to 400,000 clones, 85% were seen once, and the ten largest hold under 2%. In germline, CDR1 is MNHEY, CDR2 SMNVEV (reference sequence). Losses at the gene ends were 5 bases for V and 4 bases for J; bases not matched to a gene: 7. CDR3 length: 15 residues. The sample was PBMCs or T cells enriched from blood (not recorded which). This TCR was recovered from a woman between 25 and 40 years old who had been exposed to COVID-19. This chain links TRBV27 with TRBJ2-2; TRBD1 matches at 7 bases. CDR3 DNA: TGTGCCAGCAGTGGACAGGCCTCGGGCACCGGGGAGCTGTTTTTT. Its protein is CASSGQASGTGELFF.